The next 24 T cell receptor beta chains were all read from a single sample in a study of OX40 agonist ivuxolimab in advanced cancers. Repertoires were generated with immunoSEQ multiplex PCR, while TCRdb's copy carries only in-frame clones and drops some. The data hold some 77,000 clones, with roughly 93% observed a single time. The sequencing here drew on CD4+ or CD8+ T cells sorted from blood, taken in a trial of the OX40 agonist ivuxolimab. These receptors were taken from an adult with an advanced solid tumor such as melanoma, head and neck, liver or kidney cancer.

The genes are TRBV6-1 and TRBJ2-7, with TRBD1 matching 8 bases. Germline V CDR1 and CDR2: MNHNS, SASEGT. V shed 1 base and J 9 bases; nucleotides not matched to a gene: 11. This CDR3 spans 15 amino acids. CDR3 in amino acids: CASSEVLGQGFWQYF. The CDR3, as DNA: TGTGCCAGCAGTGAAGTATTAGGACAGGGATTCTGGCAGTACTTC.

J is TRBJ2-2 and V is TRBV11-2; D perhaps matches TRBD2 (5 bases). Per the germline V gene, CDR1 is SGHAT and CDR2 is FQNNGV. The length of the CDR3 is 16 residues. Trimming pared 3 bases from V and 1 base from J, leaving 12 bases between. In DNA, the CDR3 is TGTGCCAGCAGCTTGGGAGTTAGTTTGAACACCGGGGAGCTGTTTTTT. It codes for CASSLGVSLNTGELFF.

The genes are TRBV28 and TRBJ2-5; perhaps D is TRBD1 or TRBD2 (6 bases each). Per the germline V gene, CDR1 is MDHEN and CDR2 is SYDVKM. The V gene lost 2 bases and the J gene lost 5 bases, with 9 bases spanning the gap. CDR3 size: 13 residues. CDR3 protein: CASSLGGLETQYF. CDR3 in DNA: TGTGCCAGCAGTTTAGGGGGGCTGGAGACCCAGTACTTC.

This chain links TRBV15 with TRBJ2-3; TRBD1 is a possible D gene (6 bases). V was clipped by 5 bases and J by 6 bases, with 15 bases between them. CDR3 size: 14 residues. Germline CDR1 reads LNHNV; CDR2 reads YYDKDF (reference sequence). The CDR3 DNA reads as TGTGCCACCAGCCGCCCTGGGGGCTCGGATACGCAGTATTTT. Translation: CATSRPGGSDTQYF.

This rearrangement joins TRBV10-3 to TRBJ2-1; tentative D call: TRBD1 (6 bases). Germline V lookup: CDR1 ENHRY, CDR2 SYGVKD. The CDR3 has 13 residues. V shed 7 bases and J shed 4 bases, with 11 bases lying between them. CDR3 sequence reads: CAITGRGYNEQFF. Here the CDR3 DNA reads TGTGCCATCACCGGAAGGGGGTACAATGAGCAGTTCTTC.

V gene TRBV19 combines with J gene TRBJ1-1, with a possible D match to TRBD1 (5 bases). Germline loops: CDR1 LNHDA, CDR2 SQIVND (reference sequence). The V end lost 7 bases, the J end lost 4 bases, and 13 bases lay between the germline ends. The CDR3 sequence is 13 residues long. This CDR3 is CASTPQRGTEAFF. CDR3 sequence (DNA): TGTGCCAGTACCCCGCAGAGGGGCACTGAAGCTTTCTTT.

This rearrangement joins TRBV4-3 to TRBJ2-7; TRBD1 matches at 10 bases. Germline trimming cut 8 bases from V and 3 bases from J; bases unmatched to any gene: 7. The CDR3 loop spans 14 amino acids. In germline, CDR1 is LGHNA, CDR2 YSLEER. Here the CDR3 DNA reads TGCGCCAGCTCACACGGACAGGGGGACTACGAGCAGTACTTC. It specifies CASSHGQGDYEQYF.

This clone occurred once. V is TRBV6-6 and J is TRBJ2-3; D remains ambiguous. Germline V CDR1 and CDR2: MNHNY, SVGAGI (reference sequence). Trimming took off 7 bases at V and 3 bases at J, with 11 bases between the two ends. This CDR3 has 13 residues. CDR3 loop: CASTLLGTDTQYF. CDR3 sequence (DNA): TGTGCCAGCACCCTTCTCGGTACAGATACGCAGTATTTT.

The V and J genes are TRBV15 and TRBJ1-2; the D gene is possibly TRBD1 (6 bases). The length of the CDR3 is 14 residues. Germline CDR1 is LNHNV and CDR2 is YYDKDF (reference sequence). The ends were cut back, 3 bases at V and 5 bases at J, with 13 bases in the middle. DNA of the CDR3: TGTGCCACCAGCAGCGGACAGTTGGCTTATGGCTACACCTTC. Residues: CATSSGQLAYGYTF.

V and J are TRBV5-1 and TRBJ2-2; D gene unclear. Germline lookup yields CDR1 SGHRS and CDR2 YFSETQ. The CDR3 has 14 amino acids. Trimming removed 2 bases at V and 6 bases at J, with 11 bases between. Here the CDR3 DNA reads TGCGCCAGCAGCTTAGGTTATAGCTCCGGGGAGCTGTTTTTT. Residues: CASSLGYSSGELFF.

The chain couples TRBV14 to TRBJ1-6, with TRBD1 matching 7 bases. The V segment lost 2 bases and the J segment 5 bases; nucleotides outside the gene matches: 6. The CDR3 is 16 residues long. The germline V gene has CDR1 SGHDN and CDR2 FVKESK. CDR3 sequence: CASSQLGQGDNSPLHF. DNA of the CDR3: TGTGCCAGCAGCCAATTGGGGCAGGGGGATAATTCACCCCTCCACTTT.

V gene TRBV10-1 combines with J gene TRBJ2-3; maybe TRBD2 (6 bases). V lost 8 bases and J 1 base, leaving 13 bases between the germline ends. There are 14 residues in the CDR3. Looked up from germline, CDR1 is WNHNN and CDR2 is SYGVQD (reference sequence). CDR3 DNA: TGCGCCAGCGGAGGTCGCGGGGGCACAGATACGCAGTATTTT. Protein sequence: CASGGRGGTDTQYF.

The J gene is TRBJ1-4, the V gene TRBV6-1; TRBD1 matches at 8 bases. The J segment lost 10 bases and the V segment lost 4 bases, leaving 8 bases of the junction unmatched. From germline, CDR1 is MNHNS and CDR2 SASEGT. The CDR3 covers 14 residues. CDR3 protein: CASSAPDRGGKLFF. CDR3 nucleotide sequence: TGTGCCAGCAGTGCCCCCGACAGGGGAGGAAAACTGTTTTTT.

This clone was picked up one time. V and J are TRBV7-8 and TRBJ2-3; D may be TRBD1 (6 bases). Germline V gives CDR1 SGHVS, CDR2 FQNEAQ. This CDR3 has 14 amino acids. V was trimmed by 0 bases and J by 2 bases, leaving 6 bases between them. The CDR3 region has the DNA TGTGCCAGCAGCTTAGCGGGACACACAGATACGCAGTATTTT. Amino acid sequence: CASSLAGHTDTQYF.

The chain's CDR3 is CASSLIRGNEQYF. The CDR3, as DNA: TGTGCCAGCAGCTTGATAAGGGGAAACGAGCAGTACTTC. The chain is built from TRBV7-6 and TRBJ2-7; possibly TRBD1 for D (5 bases). This CDR3 contains 13 residues. Deletions cut 3 bases from V and 5 bases from J, with 11 bases between. Germline loops: CDR1 SGHVS, CDR2 FNYEAQ.

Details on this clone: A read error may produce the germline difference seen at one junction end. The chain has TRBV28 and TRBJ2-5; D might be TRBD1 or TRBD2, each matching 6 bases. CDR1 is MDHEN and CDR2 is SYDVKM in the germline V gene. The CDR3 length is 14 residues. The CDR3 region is CASSLGGHQETQYF. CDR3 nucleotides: TGTGCCAGTAGTTTGGGGGGCCACCAAGAGACCCAGTACTTC.

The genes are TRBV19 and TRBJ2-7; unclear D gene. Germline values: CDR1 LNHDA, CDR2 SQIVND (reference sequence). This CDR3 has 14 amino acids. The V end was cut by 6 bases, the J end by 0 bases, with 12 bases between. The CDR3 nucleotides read TGTGCCAGTAGCGATTACGGTACCTCCTACGAGCAGTACTTC. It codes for CASSDYGTSYEQYF.

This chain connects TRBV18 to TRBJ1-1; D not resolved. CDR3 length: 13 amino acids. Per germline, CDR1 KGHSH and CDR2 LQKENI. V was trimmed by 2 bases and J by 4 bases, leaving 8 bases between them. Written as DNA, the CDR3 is TGTGCCAGCTCACCAATTGGAGGCACTGAAGCTTTCTTT. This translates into CASSPIGGTEAFF.

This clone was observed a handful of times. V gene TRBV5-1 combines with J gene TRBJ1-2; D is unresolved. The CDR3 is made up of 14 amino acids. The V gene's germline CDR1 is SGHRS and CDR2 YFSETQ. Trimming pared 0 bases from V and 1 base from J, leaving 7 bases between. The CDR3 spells CASSLADVNYGYTF. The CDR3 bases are TGCGCCAGCAGCTTGGCCGACGTTAACTATGGCTACACCTTC.

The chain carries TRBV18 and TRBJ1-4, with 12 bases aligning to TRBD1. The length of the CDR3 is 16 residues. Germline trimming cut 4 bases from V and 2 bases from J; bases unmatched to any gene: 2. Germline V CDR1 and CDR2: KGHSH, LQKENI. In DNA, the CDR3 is TGTGCCAGCTCACGGGGACAGGGGGCGACTAATGAAAAACTGTTTTTT. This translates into CASSRGQGATNEKLFF.

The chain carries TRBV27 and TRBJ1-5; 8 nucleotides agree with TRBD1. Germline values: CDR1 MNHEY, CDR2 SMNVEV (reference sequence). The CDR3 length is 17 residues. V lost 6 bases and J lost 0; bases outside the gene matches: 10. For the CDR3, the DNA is TGTGCCAGCAGGAAAGACAGGGGCGATTATAGCAATCAGCCCCAGCATTTT. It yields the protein CASRKDRGDYSNQPQHF.

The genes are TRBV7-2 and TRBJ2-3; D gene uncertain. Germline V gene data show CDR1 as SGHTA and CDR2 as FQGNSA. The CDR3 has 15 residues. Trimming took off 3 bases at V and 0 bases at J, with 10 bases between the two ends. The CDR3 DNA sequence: TGTGCCAGCAGCTTCCGAACACCTAGCACAGATACGCAGTATTTT. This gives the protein CASSFRTPSTDTQYF. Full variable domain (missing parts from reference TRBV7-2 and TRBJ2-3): GAGVSQSPSNKVTEKGKDVELRCDPISGHTALYWYRQSLGQGLEFLIYFQGNSAPDKSGLPSDRFSAERTGGSVSTLTIQRTQQEDSAVYLCASSFRTPSTDTQYFGPGTRLTVL.

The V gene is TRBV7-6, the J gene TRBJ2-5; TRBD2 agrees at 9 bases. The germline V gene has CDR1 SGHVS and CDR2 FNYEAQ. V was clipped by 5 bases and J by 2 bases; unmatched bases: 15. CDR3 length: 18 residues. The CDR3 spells CASSRELGSSGKQETQYF. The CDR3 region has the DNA TGTGCCAGCAGCCGCGAGCTAGGGTCTAGCGGGAAACAAGAGACCCAGTACTTC.

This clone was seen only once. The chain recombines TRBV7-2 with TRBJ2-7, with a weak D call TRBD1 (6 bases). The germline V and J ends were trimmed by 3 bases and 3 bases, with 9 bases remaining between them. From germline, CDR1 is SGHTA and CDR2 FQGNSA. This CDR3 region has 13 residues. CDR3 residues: CASSFADSYEQYF. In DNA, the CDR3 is TGTGCCAGCAGCTTCGCGGACAGCTACGAGCAGTACTTC.